This T cell receptor beta chain was sequenced during a study of T cells in Graves' hyperthyroidism and ophthalmopathy. Study overall: Staff took peripheral blood when the initial diagnosis was made, before any treatment began.

This clonotype was detected many times. Its antigen remains unknown. Study findings and constraints: Ophthalmopathy was predicted by the model a median of about six months ahead of onset.

Per the germline V gene, CDR1 is LNHDA and CDR2 is SQIVND (reference sequence). The CDR3 extends over 13 amino acids. Trimming took off 7 bases at V and 1 base at J, with 10 bases between the two ends. The patients, who ranged from 18 to 65 in age, presented with newly diagnosed hyperthyroidism lasting under 2 months. Diagnosis rested on symptoms, serum thyroxine and TRAb, thyroid ultrasound, and orbital computed tomography. RNA transcripts were the template for amplifying TCR beta CDR3 regions. First-round RT-PCR with HTBI primers amplified the TCR CDR3 region. Each CDR3 protein gets one entry after TCRdb re-called the multiplex PCR reads with MiXCR. This sample has approximately 150,000 distinct CDR3 sequences; about 9.4% occur once, and the top ten carry roughly 23%.

Material for sequencing was blood. The clonotype was recovered from a woman aged 18 to 35 with Graves' hyperthyroidism that later progressed to Graves' ophthalmopathy. This chain connects TRBV19 to TRBJ1-1; D ambiguous. CDR3 residues: CASTMAANTEAFF. Here the CDR3 DNA reads TGTGCCAGTACTATGGCAGCGAACACTGAAGCTTTCTTT.